The 24 T cell receptor beta chains listed next were all sequenced from one sample in a study of T-cell reconstitution after alpha-beta-depleted transplantation in children. Unique molecular identifiers were incorporated when the TCRbeta library was constructed. TCRdb used MiXCR to reprocess the PCR reads, holding one entry per CDR3 protein. The sample has under 140,000 distinct CDR3 sequences, about a tenth seen once. Material: PBMCs from the stem cell graft donor, obtained from the stem cell graft. All receptors derive from a human donor who donated a stem cell graft to a child with acute lymphoblastic leukemia.

In its sample, this clonotype was seen many times. The DNA for the CDR3 is TGTGCCAGCAGCCGAGGGATTGTAGACTATGGCTACACCTTC. Its translation: CASSRGIVDYGYTF. The chain joins TRBV4-2 to TRBJ1-2; D unclear. There are 14 residues in the CDR3. V shed 4 bases and J shed 3 bases, with 12 bases lying between them. The germline gives CDR1 LGHNA, CDR2 YNFKEQ.

The CDR3 loop reads CASRPTSGGGAGELFF. The CDR3 DNA sequence: TGTGCCAGCAGGCCGACTAGCGGGGGGGGGGCTGGGGAGCTGTTTTTT. The rearrangement links TRBV12-3 or TRBV12-4 to TRBJ2-2; 14 nucleotides agree with TRBD2. The junction had 8 bases not matched to a gene; V was cut back by 6 bases and J by 8 bases. This CDR3 contains 16 residues.

This clonotype was counted ten times or more. The chain uses TRBV4-1 and TRBJ2-1, with D maybe TRBD2 (5 bases). The germline V and J ends were trimmed by 1 base and 9 bases, with 16 bases remaining between them. The CDR3 totals 15 residues. Germline CDR1 is MGHRA and CDR2 is YSYEKL. CDR3 nucleotides: TGCGCCAGCAGCCAAGGAACCGGGCGGGCAAGTGAGCAGTTCTTC. Protein sequence: CASSQGTGRASEQFF.

This clonotype was observed at least ten times. The chain couples TRBV6-1 to TRBJ2-3; 11 bases agree with TRBD1. The CDR3 is 14 residues long. V was pared by 6 bases and J by 3 bases, with 2 bases of the junction left unmatched. Germline-derived CDR1 and CDR2 are MNHNS and SASEGT. The CDR3 region has the DNA TGTGCCAGCAGGGACAGGGGGCATACAGATACGCAGTATTTT. It is translated as CASRDRGHTDTQYF.

Many counts were recorded for this clonotype. The V and J genes are TRBV25-1 and TRBJ2-2; the match to TRBD2 covers 9 bases. The CDR3 is 17 residues long. Germline trimming cut 1 base from V and 6 bases from J; bases unmatched to any gene: 9. Looked up from germline, CDR1 is MGHDK and CDR2 is SYGVNS. Here the CDR3 reads CASSESLGTSISGELFF. CDR3 nucleotides: TGTGCCAGCAGTGAATCTTTGGGGACTAGCATTTCCGGGGAGCTGTTTTTT. The full variable domain, completed using reference TRBV25-1 and TRBJ2-2, is EADIYQTPRYLVIGTGKKITLECSQTMGHDKMYWYQQDPGMELHLIHYSYGVNSTEKGDLSSESTVSRIRTEHFPLTLESARPSHTSQYLCASSESLGTSISGELFFGEGSRLTVL.

Many counts were recorded for this clonotype. The rearrangement joins TRBV7-2 to TRBJ2-5, with D maybe TRBD2 (7 bases). The CDR3 sequence is 16 residues long. V was trimmed by 1 base and J by 1 base, leaving 13 bases between them. Per the germline V gene, CDR1 is SGHTA and CDR2 is FQGNSA. DNA for the CDR3: TGTGCCAGCAGCTTAGAGTGGGGGGGCGGCCAAGAGACCCAGTACTTC. Translated, it gives CASSLEWGGGQETQYF.

This clonotype came up once. This sequence may be a read error, since a much larger clone differs from it by one base. The CDR3 nucleotides are TGCTGTGCTACCCCAGAAAGCGGGAGTTGGAATGAGCAGTTCTTC. Amino acid sequence: CCATPESGSWNEQFF. This chain uses TRBV20-1 with TRBJ2-1; 8 bases are shared with TRBD2. The CDR3 sequence is 15 residues long. Per germline, CDR1 DFQATT and CDR2 SNEGSKA (reference sequence).

This clonotype was recorded many times. The CDR3 DNA follows: TGCGCCAGCAGCTTGACAGAGACCTACGAGCAGTACTTC. Encoded protein: CASSLTETYEQYF. This sequence joins TRBV5-1 and TRBJ2-7; no clear D. Germline values: CDR1 SGHRS, CDR2 YFSETQ. The CDR3 contains 13 residues. V was shortened by 1 base and J by 2 bases, with 7 bases between the two germline ends.

This clonotype was detected many times. J is TRBJ2-2 and V is TRBV27, with no clear D. The ends were cut back, 5 bases at V and 3 bases at J, with 7 bases in the middle. This CDR3 has 13 residues. Germline loops: CDR1 MNHEY, CDR2 SMNVEV (reference sequence). CDR3 DNA: TGTGCCAGCAGTCTCACGGACACCGGGGAGCTGTTTTTT. Residues: CASSLTDTGELFF.

This clonotype was seen ten or more times. The chain couples TRBV25-1 to TRBJ1-3; D gene unclear. CDR3 length: 15 residues. V lost 6 bases, J lost 0 bases, and 12 bases lay in between. Germline V gene sequence: CDR1 MGHDK, CDR2 SYGVNS. The CDR3 is CASSSDRSSGNTIYF. CDR3 DNA: TGTGCCAGCAGCTCAGACCGCAGCTCTGGAAACACCATATATTTT.

This clonotype has at least ten counts. The rearrangement uses TRBV6-1 and TRBJ1-5; 9 positions agree with TRBD1. CDR3 size: 16 residues. The V segment lost 6 bases and the J segment 7 bases; nucleotides outside the gene matches: 13. Germline values: CDR1 MNHNS, CDR2 SASEGT. The CDR3 protein is CASSRYVDRGGQPQHF. CDR3 nucleotide sequence: TGTGCCAGCAGCCGATACGTAGACAGGGGGGGACAGCCCCAGCATTTT.

This clonotype has at least ten counts. The V call is TRBV4-3, the J call TRBJ2-3, with TRBD2 matching 9 bases. Germline V gene lookup returns CDR1 LGHNA and CDR2 YSLEER. The CDR3 covers 19 residues. The V gene end was trimmed by 0 bases and the J gene end by 3 bases; junction bases not matched to a gene: 13. The CDR3 protein is CASSQDTVARGGRTDTQYF. CDR3 DNA: TGCGCCAGCAGCCAAGATACAGTGGCGCGGGGGGGCCGGACAGATACGCAGTATTTT.

This clonotype came up many times. The chain carries TRBV12-3 or TRBV12-4 and TRBJ1-2; D perhaps matches TRBD1 (5 bases). This CDR3 is 15 amino acids long. Trimming removed 5 bases at V and 2 bases at J, with 15 bases between. DNA for the CDR3: TGTGCCAGCAGTCCCTTTTTTAGGGGCAACTATGGCTACACCTTC. Translation gives CASSPFFRGNYGYTF.

This clonotype was counted ten times or more. The chain carries TRBV3-1 and TRBJ2-3; TRBD2 aligns across 7 bases. J gave up 3 bases and V 4 bases, and 16 bases lay outside the gene matches. The CDR3 length is 18 residues. Germline V gene data show CDR1 as LGHDT and CDR2 as YNNKEL (reference sequence). The CDR3 here is CASSPQPGLRGTTDTQYF. CDR3 nucleotide sequence: TGTGCCAGCAGCCCTCAACCGGGACTACGAGGAACAACAGATACGCAGTATTTT.

This clonotype was observed at least ten times. The CDR3 spells CASSFSGGLNTGELFF. The CDR3 DNA reads as TGTGCCAGCAGCTTCTCTGGGGGCTTGAACACCGGGGAGCTGTTTTTT. The chain uses TRBV7-2 and TRBJ2-2; D might be TRBD1 (6 bases). The V gene lost 3 bases and the J gene lost 1 base, with 12 bases spanning the gap. This CDR3 has 16 amino acids. The germline gives CDR1 SGHTA, CDR2 FQGNSA.

Ten or more counts support this clonotype. The CDR3 DNA sequence: TGTGCCAGCACGCTACTCCCAGACAAGGGCTCCTACGAGCAGTACTTC. As protein: CASTLLPDKGSYEQYF. The chain uses TRBV6-2 or TRBV6-3 and TRBJ2-7; no clear D. Germline loops: CDR1 MNHEY, CDR2 SVGEGT. This CDR3 has 16 amino acids. Trimming took off 7 bases at V and 0 bases at J, with 19 bases between the two ends.

This rearrangement joins TRBV12-3 or TRBV12-4 to TRBJ1-2, with 8 nucleotides matching TRBD1. V lost 7 bases to trimming and J lost 6 bases; unmatched junction nucleotides: 10. The CDR3 totals 14 residues. CDR3 sequence (DNA): TGTGCCAGCACTATCTGGACAGGGTATCATGGCTACACCTTC. It yields the protein CASTIWTGYHGYTF.

This clonotype has ten or more counts. The rearrangement links TRBV27 to TRBJ2-3; D is ambiguous. CDR1 is MNHEY, CDR2 SMNVEV, per germline (reference sequence). This CDR3 comprises 16 residues. Trimming shortened V by 3 bases and J by 2 bases, and 15 bases separated the two germline ends. CDR3 amino acids: CASSLSMAANTDTQYF. DNA of the CDR3: TGTGCCAGCAGTTTGTCGATGGCAGCAAACACAGATACGCAGTATTTT.

In this sample, this clonotype turned up many times. This rearrangement joins TRBV6-1 to TRBJ1-5, with D possibly being TRBD1 (5 bases). CDR1 and CDR2 (germline): MNHNS, SASEGT. V lost 7 bases to trimming and J lost 7 bases, with 14 bases between them. This CDR3 has 13 amino acids. This CDR3 is CASKWGVGQPQHF. CDR3 bases: TGTGCCAGCAAGTGGGGGGTAGGGCAGCCCCAGCATTTT.

This clonotype was seen many times. This sequence joins TRBV15 and TRBJ2-3, with a possible D match to TRBD2 (5 bases). The CDR3 is made up of 16 amino acids. CDR1 is LNHNV and CDR2 is YYDKDF in the germline V gene (reference sequence). With 6 bases removed from V and 2 bases from J, the gap between germline ends came to 18 bases. CDR3: CATSLRRGRNTDTQYF. The CDR3 DNA is TGTGCCACCAGTCTCCGTCGGGGTAGGAACACAGATACGCAGTATTTT.

This clonotype has a count of ten or more. This chain joins TRBV20-1 and TRBJ2-1, with 8 bases matching TRBD2. With 3 bases clipped from V and 0 bases from J, the junction kept 13 bases outside the gene matches. Germline lookup yields CDR1 DFQATT and CDR2 SNEGSKA (reference sequence). This CDR3 is 18 amino acids long. In DNA, the CDR3 is TGCAGTGCTAGGGCTACGGAGGGCGGGAGGAGCTCCTACAATGAGCAGTTCTTC. This codes for CSARATEGGRSSYNEQFF.

This clonotype was observed many times. The chain joins TRBV6-1 to TRBJ2-5; D is perhaps TRBD1 (6 bases). The CDR3 loop spans 15 amino acids. CDR1 is MNHNS, CDR2 SASEGT, per germline. Trimming cost V 1 base and J 4 bases, with 13 bases left between them. The CDR3 loop reads CASSEGTGTGETQYF. Here the CDR3 DNA reads TGTGCCAGCAGTGAAGGAACAGGGACGGGAGAGACCCAGTACTTC.

This clonotype appeared many times. The chain recombines TRBV20-1 with TRBJ1-1, with D possibly matching TRBD1 (5 bases). Deletions cut 3 bases from V and 4 bases from J, with 9 bases between. Germline CDR1 is DFQATT and CDR2 is SNEGSKA (reference sequence). The CDR3 has 12 amino acids. CDR3 bases: TGCAGTGCTAGCGGGGGGGGCACTGAAGCTTTCTTT. Amino acids: CSASGGGTEAFF.

This clonotype was detected ten times or more. V usage is TRBV29-1 and J usage is TRBJ1-2; D not certain. The CDR3 length is 12 residues. Per germline, CDR1 SQVTM and CDR2 ANQGSEA. Trimming took 7 bases from V and 3 from J, leaving 12 bases between them. The CDR3 DNA follows: TGCAGCGGATGGTGGGCTGACTATGGCTACACCTTC. This translates into CSGWWADYGYTF.